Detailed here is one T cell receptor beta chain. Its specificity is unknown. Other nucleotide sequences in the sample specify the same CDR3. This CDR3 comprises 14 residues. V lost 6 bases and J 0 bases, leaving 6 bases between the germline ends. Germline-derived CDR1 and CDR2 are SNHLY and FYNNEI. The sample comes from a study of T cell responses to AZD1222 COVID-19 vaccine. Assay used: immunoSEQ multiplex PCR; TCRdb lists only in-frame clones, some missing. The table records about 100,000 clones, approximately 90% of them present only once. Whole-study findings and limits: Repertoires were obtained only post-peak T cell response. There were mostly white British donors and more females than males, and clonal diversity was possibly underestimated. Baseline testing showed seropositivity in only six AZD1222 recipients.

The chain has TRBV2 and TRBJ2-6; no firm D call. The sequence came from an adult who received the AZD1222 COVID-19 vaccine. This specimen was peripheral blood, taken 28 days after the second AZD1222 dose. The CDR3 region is CASRRSSGANVLTF. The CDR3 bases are TGTGCCAGCAGGCGGTCCTCTGGGGCCAACGTCCTGACTTTC.